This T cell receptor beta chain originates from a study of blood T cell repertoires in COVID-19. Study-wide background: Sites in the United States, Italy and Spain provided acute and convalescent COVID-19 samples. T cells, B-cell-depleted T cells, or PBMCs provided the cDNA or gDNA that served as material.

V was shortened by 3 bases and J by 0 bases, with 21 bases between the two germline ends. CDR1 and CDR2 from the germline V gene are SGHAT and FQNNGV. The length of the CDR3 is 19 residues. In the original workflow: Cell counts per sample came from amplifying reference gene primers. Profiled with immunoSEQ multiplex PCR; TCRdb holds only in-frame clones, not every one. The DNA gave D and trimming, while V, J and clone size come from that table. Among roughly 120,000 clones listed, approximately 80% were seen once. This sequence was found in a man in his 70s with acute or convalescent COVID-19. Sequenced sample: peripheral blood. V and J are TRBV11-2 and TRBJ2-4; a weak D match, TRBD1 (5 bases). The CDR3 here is CASSFLPGLQAIAKNIQYF. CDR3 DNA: TGTGCCAGCAGCTTTTTGCCAGGGTTACAGGCAATAGCCAAAAACATTCAGTACTTC.